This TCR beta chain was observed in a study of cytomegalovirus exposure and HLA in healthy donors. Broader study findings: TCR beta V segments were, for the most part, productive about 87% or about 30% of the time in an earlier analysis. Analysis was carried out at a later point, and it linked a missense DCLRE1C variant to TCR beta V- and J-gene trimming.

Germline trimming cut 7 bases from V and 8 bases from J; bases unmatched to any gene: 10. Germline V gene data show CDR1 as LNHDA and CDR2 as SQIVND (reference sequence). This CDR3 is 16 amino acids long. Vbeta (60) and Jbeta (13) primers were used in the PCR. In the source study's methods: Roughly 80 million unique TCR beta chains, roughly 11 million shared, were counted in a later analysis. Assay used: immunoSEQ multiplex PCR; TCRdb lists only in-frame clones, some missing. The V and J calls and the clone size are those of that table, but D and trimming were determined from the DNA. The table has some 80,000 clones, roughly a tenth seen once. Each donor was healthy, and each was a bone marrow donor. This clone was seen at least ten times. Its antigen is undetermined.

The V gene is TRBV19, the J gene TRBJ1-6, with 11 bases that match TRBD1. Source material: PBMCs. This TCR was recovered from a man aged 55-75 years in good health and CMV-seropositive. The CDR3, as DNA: TGTGCCAGTAAATCGGGACAGGGGGAGAGTTATTCACCCCTCCACTTT. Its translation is CASKSGQGESYSPLHF. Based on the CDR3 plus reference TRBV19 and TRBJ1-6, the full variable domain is DGGITQSPKYLFRKEGQNVTLSCEQNLNHDAMYWYRQDPGQGLRLIYYSQIVNDFQKGDIAEGYSVSREKKESFPLTVTSAQKNPTAFYLCASKSGQGESYSPLHFGNGTRLTVT.